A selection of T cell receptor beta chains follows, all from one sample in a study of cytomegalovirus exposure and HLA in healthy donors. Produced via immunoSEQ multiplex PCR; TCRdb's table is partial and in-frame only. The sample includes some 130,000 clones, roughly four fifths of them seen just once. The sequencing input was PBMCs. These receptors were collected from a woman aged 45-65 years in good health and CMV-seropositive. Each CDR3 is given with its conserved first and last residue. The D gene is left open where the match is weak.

CDR3aa: CASSLLAGGFTDTQYF
v_gene: TRBV7-9
d_gene: TRBD2

CDR3aa: CSVEVGGGYTF
v_gene: TRBV29-1
d_gene: .

CDR3aa: CASSEGRGTPQQFF
v_gene: TRBV6-4
d_gene: .

CDR3aa: CASSLDNIAGAYNEQFF
v_gene: TRBV11-2
d_gene: TRBD2

CDR3aa: CASSQGAGGTGELFF
v_gene: TRBV4-2
d_gene: TRBD1

CDR3aa: CASSLARGGSAFF
v_gene: TRBV13
d_gene: .

CDR3aa: CASSVGGLAFLYEQYF
v_gene: TRBV9
d_gene: .

CDR3aa: CASGLGTGGMGNEKLFF
v_gene: TRBV12-5
d_gene: TRBD1

CDR3aa: CASSSNRATQYF
v_gene: TRBV27
d_gene: .

CDR3aa: CASSAQGIAGELFF
v_gene: TRBV5-1
d_gene: TRBD1

CDR3aa: CASSLNRYLNQPQHF
v_gene: TRBV27
d_gene: .

CDR3aa: CASSLQGIYNSPLHF
v_gene: TRBV5-4
d_gene: .

CDR3aa: CATSRAPLGAYTEAFF
v_gene: TRBV15
d_gene: .

CDR3aa: CASSEVRQANTEAFF
v_gene: TRBV6-1
d_gene: .

CDR3aa: CASSQGGLRNTEAFF
v_gene: TRBV14
d_gene: .

CDR3aa: CASRLKDTGGTDQPQHF
v_gene: TRBV4-1
d_gene: TRBD1

CDR3aa: CAWSGTLNTEAFF
v_gene: TRBV30
d_gene: .

CDR3aa: CASNLNGNTEAFF
v_gene: TRBV5-5
d_gene: .

CDR3aa: CASSSQGADTQYF
v_gene: TRBV7-3
d_gene: TRBD1

CDR3aa: CSVSEFYNEQFF
v_gene: TRBV29-1
d_gene: .

CDR3aa: CASSRGGVGYNEQFF
v_gene: TRBV25-1
d_gene: .

CDR3aa: CASSFRTRNTEAFF
v_gene: TRBV7-2
d_gene: .

CDR3aa: CASSGQGNQPQHF
v_gene: TRBV25-1
d_gene: .

CDR3aa: CASSLGGTLQETQYF
v_gene: TRBV13
d_gene: .

CDR3aa: CASTTIGGADTGELFF
v_gene: TRBV7-3
d_gene: TRBD2

CDR3aa: CASSLDRGHLSF
v_gene: TRBV11-2
d_gene: TRBD1

CDR3aa: CASGGQFISGNTIYF
v_gene: TRBV6-1
d_gene: TRBD1

CDR3aa: CASSVGGLAGVLGEQYF
v_gene: TRBV9
d_gene: TRBD2

CDR3aa: CASRGEAARGNQPQHF
v_gene: TRBV7-9
d_gene: .

CDR3aa: CASRAGGQYEQYF
v_gene: TRBV19
d_gene: TRBD2

CDR3aa: CASSTLDGVQPQHF
v_gene: TRBV6-5
d_gene: .

CDR3aa: CASNQGFANEKLFF
v_gene: TRBV19
d_gene: .

CDR3aa: CASSVDRGETQYF
v_gene: TRBV9
d_gene: .